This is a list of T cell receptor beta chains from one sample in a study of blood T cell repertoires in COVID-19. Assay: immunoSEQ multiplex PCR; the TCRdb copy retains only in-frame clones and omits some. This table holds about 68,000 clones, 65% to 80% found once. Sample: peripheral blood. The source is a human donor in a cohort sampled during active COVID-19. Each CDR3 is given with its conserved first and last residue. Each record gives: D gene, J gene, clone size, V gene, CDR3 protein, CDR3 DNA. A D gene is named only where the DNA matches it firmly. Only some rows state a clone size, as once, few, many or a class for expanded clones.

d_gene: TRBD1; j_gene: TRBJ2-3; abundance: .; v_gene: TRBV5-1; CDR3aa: CASSSREDRGDTQYF; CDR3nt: TGCGCCAGCAGCTCTCGGGAGGACAGGGGAGATACGCAGTATTTT
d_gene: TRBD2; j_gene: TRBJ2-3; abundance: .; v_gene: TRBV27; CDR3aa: CASSPGLGTDTQYF; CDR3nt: TGTGCCAGCAGTCCGGGACTAGGCACAGATACGCAGTATTTT
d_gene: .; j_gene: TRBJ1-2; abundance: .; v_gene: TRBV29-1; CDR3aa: CSVASPLKDYGYTF; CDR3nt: TGCAGCGTCGCCAGTCCTTTAAAAGACTATGGCTACACCTTC
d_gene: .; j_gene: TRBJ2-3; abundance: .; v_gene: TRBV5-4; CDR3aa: CASSSPSGGTDTQYF; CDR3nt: TGTGCCAGCAGCTCACCCTCCGGGGGCACAGATACGCAGTATTTT
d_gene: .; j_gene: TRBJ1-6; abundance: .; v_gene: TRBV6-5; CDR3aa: CASSSGLGPPNSPLHF; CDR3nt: TGTGCCAGCAGTTCCGGCCTGGGCCCCCCAAATTCACCCCTCCACTTT
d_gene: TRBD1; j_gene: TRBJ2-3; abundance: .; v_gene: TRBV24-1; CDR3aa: CATSDSGGLTDTQYF; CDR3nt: TGTGCCACCAGTGATTCAGGGGGCCTCACAGATACGCAGTATTTT
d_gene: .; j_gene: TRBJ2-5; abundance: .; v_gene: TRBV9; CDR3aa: CASSTQTSIQETQYF; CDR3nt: TGTGCCAGCAGCACCCAGACTAGTATTCAGGAGACCCAGTACTTC
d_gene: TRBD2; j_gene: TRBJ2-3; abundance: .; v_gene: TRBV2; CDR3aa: CASVGIAGGVTQYF; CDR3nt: TGTGCCAGCGTCGGGATAGCGGGGGGAGTTACGCAGTATTTT
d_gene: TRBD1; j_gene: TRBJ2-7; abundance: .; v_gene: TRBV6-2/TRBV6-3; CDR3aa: CASSQAGGPSSYEQYF; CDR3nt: TGTGCCAGCAGTCAAGCAGGGGGCCCCAGCTCCTACGAGCAGTACTTC
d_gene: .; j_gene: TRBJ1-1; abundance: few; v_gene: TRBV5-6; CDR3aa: CASSQLTANTEAFF; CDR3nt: TGTGCCAGCAGCCAATTAACAGCGAACACTGAAGCTTTCTTT
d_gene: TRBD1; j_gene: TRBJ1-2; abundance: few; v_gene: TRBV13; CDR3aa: CASSSRDRDGYTF; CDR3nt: TGTGCCAGCAGCTCCCGGGACAGAGATGGCTACACCTTC
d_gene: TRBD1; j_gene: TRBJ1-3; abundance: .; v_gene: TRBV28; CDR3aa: CASSLLGGTGNTIYF; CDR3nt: TGTGCCAGCAGTTTGTTAGGGGGCACTGGAAACACCATATATTTT
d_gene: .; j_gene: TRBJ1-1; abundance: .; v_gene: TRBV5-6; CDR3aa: CASSRRGSYTEAFF; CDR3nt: TGTGCCAGCAGCCGACGGGGGTCGTACACTGAAGCTTTCTTT
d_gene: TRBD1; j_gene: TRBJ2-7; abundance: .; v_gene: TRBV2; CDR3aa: CASMFGTGGYEQYF; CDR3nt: TGTGCCAGCATGTTCGGGACAGGGGGCTACGAGCAGTACTTC
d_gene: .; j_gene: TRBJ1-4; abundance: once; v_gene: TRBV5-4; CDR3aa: CASSFGTARATNEKLFF; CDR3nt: TGTGCCAGCAGCTTCGGTACAGCCCGTGCAACTAATGAAAAACTGTTTTTT
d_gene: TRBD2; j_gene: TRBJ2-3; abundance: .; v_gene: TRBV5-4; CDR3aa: CASSFSGGVSDTQYF; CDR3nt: TGTGCCAGCAGCTTCTCCGGGGGGGTATCAGATACGCAGTATTTT
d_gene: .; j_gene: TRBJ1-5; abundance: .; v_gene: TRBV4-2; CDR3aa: CASSQVRGGNMRQPQHF; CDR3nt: TGTGCCAGCAGCCAAGTTCGGGGTGGTAATATGAGGCAGCCCCAGCATTTT
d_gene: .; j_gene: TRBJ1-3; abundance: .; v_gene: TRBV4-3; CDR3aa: CASSQGGEGNTIYF; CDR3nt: TGCGCCAGCAGCCAAGGCGGGGAAGGAAACACCATATATTTT
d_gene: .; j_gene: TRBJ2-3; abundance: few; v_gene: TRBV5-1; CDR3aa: CASSRTRGGTDTQYF; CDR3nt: TGCGCCAGCAGCCGCACCAGGGGTGGCACAGATACGCAGTATTTT
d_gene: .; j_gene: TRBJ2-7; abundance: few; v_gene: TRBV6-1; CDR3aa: CASSERQTPYEQYF; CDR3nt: TGTGCCAGCAGTGAGAGACAGACCCCCTACGAGCAGTACTTC
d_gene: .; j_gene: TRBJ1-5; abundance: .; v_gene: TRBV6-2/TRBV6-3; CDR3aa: CASSYSRSRGGNQPQHF; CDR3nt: TGTGCCAGCAGTTATAGTAGGTCCAGGGGTGGCAATCAGCCCCAGCATTTT
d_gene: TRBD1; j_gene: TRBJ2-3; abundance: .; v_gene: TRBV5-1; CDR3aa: CASSPGQGNTDTQYF; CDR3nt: TGCGCCAGCAGCCCGGGACAGGGGAACACAGATACGCAGTATTTT
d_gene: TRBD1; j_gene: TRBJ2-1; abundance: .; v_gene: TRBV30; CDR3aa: CACSQGNEQFF; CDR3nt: TGTGCCTGTTCACAGGGGAATGAGCAGTTCTTC
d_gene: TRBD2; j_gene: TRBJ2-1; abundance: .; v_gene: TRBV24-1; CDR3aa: CATSDFPGGNSYNEQFF; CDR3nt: TGTGCCACCAGTGATTTCCCGGGGGGGAACTCCTACAATGAGCAGTTCTTC
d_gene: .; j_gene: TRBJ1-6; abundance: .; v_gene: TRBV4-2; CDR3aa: CASSQGRDSPLHF; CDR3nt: TGTGCCAGCAGCCAAGGCAGGGATTCACCCCTCCACTTT
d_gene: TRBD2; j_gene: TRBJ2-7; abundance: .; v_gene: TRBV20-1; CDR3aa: CSASSRSGRAGDEQYF; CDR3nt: TGCAGTGCTAGTAGTCGTAGCGGGAGGGCTGGAGACGAGCAGTACTTC
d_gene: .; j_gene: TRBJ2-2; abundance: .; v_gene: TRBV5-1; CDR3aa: CASSLGGQNTGELFF; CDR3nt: TGCGCCAGCAGCTTGGGGGGACAGAACACCGGGGAGCTGTTTTTT
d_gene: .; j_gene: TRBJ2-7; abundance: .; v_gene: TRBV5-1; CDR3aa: CASSSEGGPVYEQYF; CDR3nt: TGCGCCAGCAGTTCTGAGGGAGGCCCTGTTTACGAGCAGTACTTC
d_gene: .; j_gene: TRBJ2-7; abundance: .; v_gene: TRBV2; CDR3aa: CASSEAVGFGEQYF; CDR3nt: TGTGCCAGCAGTGAAGCGGTGGGCTTCGGCGAGCAGTACTTC
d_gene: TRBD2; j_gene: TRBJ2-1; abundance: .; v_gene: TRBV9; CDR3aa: CASSVGLASNEQFF; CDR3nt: TGTGCCAGCAGCGTAGGACTAGCGAGCAATGAGCAGTTCTTC
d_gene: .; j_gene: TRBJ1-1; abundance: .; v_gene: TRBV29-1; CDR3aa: CSVDGNTEAFF; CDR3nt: TGCAGCGTTGACGGGAACACTGAAGCTTTCTTT
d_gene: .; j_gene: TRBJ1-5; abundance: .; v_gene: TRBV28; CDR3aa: CASSLMGHISNQPQHF; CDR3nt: TGTGCCAGCAGTTTAATGGGCCACATAAGCAATCAGCCCCAGCATTTT
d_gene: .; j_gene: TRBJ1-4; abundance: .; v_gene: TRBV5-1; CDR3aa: CASSIRDIREKLFF; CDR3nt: TGCGCCAGCAGCATACGGGACATCCGGGAAAAACTGTTTTTT
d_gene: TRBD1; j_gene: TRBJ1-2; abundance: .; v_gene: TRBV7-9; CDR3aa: CASSWGQGENYGYTF; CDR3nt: TGTGCCAGCAGCTGGGGACAGGGGGAGAACTATGGCTACACCTTC
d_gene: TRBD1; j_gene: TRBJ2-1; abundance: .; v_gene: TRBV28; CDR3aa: CASSKPGTGSNEQFF; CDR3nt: TGTGCCAGCAGTAAGCCCGGGACAGGGTCCAATGAGCAGTTCTTC
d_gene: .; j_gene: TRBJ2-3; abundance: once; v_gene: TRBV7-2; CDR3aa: CASSLAMASNTDTQYF; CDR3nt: TGTGCCAGCAGCTTAGCGATGGCTTCGAACACAGATACGCAGTATTTT
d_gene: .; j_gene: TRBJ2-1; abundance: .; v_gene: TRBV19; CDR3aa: CASGDYAGSRHEQFF; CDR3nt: TGTGCCAGTGGAGACTACGCGGGGTCTAGGCATGAGCAGTTCTTC
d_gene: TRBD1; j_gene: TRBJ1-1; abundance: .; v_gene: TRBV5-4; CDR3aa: CASSRQGTTEAFF; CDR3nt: TGTGCCAGCAGTCGACAGGGGACCACTGAAGCTTTCTTT
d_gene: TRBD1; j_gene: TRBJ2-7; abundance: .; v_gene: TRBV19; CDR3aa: CASSMDRGLRDEQYF; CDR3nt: TGTGCCAGTAGCATGGACAGGGGGCTACGGGACGAGCAGTACTTC
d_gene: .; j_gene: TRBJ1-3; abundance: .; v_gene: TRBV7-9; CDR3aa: CASSLVPASSGNTIYF; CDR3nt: TGTGCCAGCAGCTTAGTTCCCGCCAGCTCTGGAAACACCATATATTTT
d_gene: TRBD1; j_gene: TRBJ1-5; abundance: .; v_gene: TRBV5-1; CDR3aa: CASSLGVIGQGTLDVRNQPQHF; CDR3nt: TGCGCCAGCAGCTTGGGAGTAATCGGACAGGGGACCCTCGACGTACGCAATCAGCCCCAGCATTTT
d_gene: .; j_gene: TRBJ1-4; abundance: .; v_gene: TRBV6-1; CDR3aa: CASSEAPSANEKLFF; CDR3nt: TGTGCCAGCAGTGAAGCGCCGTCAGCTAATGAAAAACTGTTTTTT
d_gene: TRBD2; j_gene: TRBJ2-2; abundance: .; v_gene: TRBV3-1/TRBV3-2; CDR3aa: CASSRGRTSGTGELFF; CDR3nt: TGTGCCAGCAGCCGCGGAAGGACTAGCGGGACCGGGGAGCTGTTTTTT
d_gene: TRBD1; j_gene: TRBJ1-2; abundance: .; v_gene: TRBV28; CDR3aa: CASVTGGLTNYGYTF; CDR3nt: TGTGCCAGCGTGACAGGGGGCCTAACTAACTATGGCTACACCTTC
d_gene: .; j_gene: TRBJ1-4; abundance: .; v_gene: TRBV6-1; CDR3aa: CASSEWSYGQKNEKLFF; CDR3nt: TGTGCCAGCAGTGAATGGAGCTACGGTCAGAAGAATGAAAAACTGTTTTTT
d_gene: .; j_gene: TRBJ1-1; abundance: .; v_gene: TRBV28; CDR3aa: CASSLSGNTEAFF; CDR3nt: TGTGCCAGCAGTTTAAGCGGGAACACTGAAGCTTTCTTT
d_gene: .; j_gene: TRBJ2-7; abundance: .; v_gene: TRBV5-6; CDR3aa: CASSLGLGGPTYEQYF; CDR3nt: TGTGCCAGCAGCTTGGGTTTAGGGGGTCCCACCTACGAGCAGTACTTC